Following are 31 T cell receptor beta chains from one sample sequenced in a study of molecular identifiers for immune sequencing clone quantification. TCRdb passed the PCR reads through MiXCR, listing each CDR3 protein once. The sample lists 60,000 to 80,000 distinct CDR3 sequences, approximately 18% seen once, with approximately 1.5% in the top ten. The sequencing input was naive CD8+ T cells from blood, with Jurkat cell RNA spiked in. Subset in this sample: FACS-sorted CD8+CD4-CCR7+CD45RA+ naive T cells. The receptors come from a human donor in good health. Some libraries in this study had Jurkat cell RNA spiked in.

Ten or more counts support this clonotype. This chain joins TRBV5-6 and TRBJ2-7; 9 nucleotides agree with TRBD1. The junction had 9 bases not matched to a gene; V was cut back by 5 bases and J by 6 bases. Germline-derived CDR1 and CDR2 are SGHDT and YYEEEE. The CDR3 is made up of 14 amino acids. The CDR3 coding sequence is TGTGCCAGCAGTTCAGACAGGGGGTGGTCCGAGCAGTACTTC. Protein: CASSSDRGWSEQYF.

At least ten counts were recorded for this clonotype. The rearrangement uses TRBV19 and TRBJ2-2; D gene unclear. The CDR3 sequence is 15 residues long. Germline CDR1 and CDR2: LNHDA and SQIVND (reference sequence). V shed 3 bases and J shed 0 bases, with 8 bases lying between them. The CDR3 sequence is CASSIGLANTGELFF. As DNA, the CDR3 is TGTGCCAGTAGTATTGGCCTCGCGAACACCGGGGAGCTGTTTTTT.

This clonotype was observed many times. The J gene is TRBJ1-6, the V gene TRBV20-1; D might be TRBD1 (5 bases). Trimming took off 0 bases at V and 4 bases at J, with 13 bases between the two ends. From germline, CDR1 is DFQATT and CDR2 SNEGSKA (reference sequence). The CDR3 totals 16 residues. The CDR3 sequence: CSARDRGSPYNSPLHF. The CDR3 DNA reads TGCAGTGCTAGAGATCGGGGGTCCCCTTATAATTCACCCCTCCACTTT.

The rearrangement joins TRBV3-1 to TRBJ2-1, with TRBD2 matching 14 bases. This CDR3 comprises 18 residues. Germline V gives CDR1 LGHDT, CDR2 YNNKEL (reference sequence). With 5 bases clipped from V and 8 bases from J, the junction kept 14 bases outside the gene matches. CDR3 amino acids: CASSARATGTSGSYEQFF. CDR3 nucleotides: TGTGCCAGCAGCGCCAGAGCCACCGGGACTAGCGGGAGCTATGAGCAGTTCTTC.

This sequence joins TRBV15 and TRBJ2-7; 9 bases line up with TRBD2. The CDR3 runs to 14 residues. With V trimmed by 3 bases and J by 3 bases, 3 bases remained unmatched. The germline gives CDR1 LNHNV, CDR2 YYDKDF (reference sequence). CDR3 coding DNA: TGTGCCACCAGCAGGACTAGCGGAAACTACGAGCAGTACTTC. Protein sequence: CATSRTSGNYEQYF. Based on the CDR3 plus reference TRBV15 and TRBJ2-7, the full variable domain is DAMVIQNPRYQVTQFGKPVTLSCSQTLNHNVMYWYQQKSSQAPKLLFHYYDKDFNNEADTPDNFQSRRPNTSFCFLDIRSPGLGDTAMYLCATSRTSGNYEQYFGPGTRLTVT.

The chain couples TRBV7-6 to TRBJ2-2, with TRBD2 as a possible D gene (5 bases). The V end was cut by 1 base, the J end by 1 base, with 13 bases between. Germline values: CDR1 SGHVS, CDR2 FNYEAQ. CDR3 length: 17 residues. CDR3 in DNA: TGTGCCAGCAGCTTAGTACTAGTGGCCCTGAACACCGGGGAGCTGTTTTTT. Amino acids: CASSLVLVALNTGELFF.

The sample holds many counts of this clonotype. The chain uses TRBV10-3 and TRBJ2-2, with 7 bases identical to TRBD2. Trimming at V came to 4 bases and at J to 1 base, leaving 3 bases not matched to a gene. CDR1 is ENHRY, CDR2 SYGVKD, per germline. The CDR3 loop spans 15 amino acids. For the CDR3, the DNA is TGTGCCATCAGTGTTTTAGCGGGGAACACCGGGGAGCTGTTTTTT. Protein sequence: CAISVLAGNTGELFF.

This sequence joins TRBV24-1 and TRBJ2-1; unclear D gene. Germline V CDR1 and CDR2: KGHDR, SFDVKD. CDR3 length equals 14 residues. With 7 bases removed from V and 0 bases from J, the gap between germline ends came to 9 bases. The CDR3 region has the DNA TGTGCCACCAGCGCAATGAGCTCCTACAATGAGCAGTTCTTC. Protein sequence: CATSAMSSYNEQFF.

The rearrangement joins TRBV12-3 or TRBV12-4 to TRBJ2-3; 9 nucleotides match TRBD1. V was clipped by 4 bases and J by 2 bases; unmatched bases: 13. This CDR3 contains 18 residues. CDR3 sequence: CASSSPWTGEDDTDTQYF. In nucleotides, the CDR3 is TGTGCCAGCAGTTCCCCTTGGACAGGGGAGGATGACACAGATACGCAGTATTTT.

This clonotype occurred many times. The V gene is TRBV27, the J gene TRBJ2-2, with 9 nucleotides matching TRBD1. CDR1 is MNHEY, CDR2 SMNVEV, per germline (reference sequence). The CDR3 consists of 16 residues. Germline trimming cut 2 bases from V and 3 bases from J; bases unmatched to any gene: 4. This CDR3 reads CASSLEQGAYTGELFF. The CDR3 bases are TGTGCCAGCAGTTTAGAACAGGGGGCCTACACCGGGGAGCTGTTTTTT.

This chain links TRBV6-2 or TRBV6-3 with TRBJ2-1; 7 bases fit TRBD2. Germline V lookup: CDR1 MNHEY, CDR2 SVGEGT. The ends lost 3 bases at V and 14 bases at J; junction bases unmatched: 13. The CDR3 is 14 amino acids. The DNA of the CDR3 is TGTGCCAGCAGTTATGTAAGCGGCGGGGGTAAGGAGTTCTTC. Translated, it gives CASSYVSGGGKEFF.

About this clonotype: This CDR3 is missing its conserved last phenylalanine or tryptophan, likely due to a read error. V and J are TRBV6-2 or TRBV6-3 and TRBJ1-2; no clear D. The CDR3 runs 18 residues. The V gene's germline CDR1 is MNHEY and CDR2 SVGEGT. V gave up 3 bases and J gave up 4 bases, with 24 bases separating them. The DNA of the CDR3 is TGTGCCAGCAGTTATCGGATCGGGCCACGAGAAAAGTCCTATGGCTACACCTCC. This encodes CASSYRIGPREKSYGYTS.

This clonotype was counted at least ten times. The chain recombines TRBV7-9 with TRBJ2-5; TRBD1 is a possible D gene (5 bases). With 1 base removed from V and 2 bases from J, the gap between germline ends came to 5 bases. CDR3 length equals 13 residues. Germline CDR1 SEHNR, CDR2 FQNEAQ (reference sequence). The CDR3 sequence: CASSLEGQETQYF. CDR3 DNA: TGTGCCAGCAGCTTAGAGGGGCAAGAGACCCAGTACTTC.

Note on this clonotype: This sequence may be a read error, since a much larger clone differs from it by one base. This chain's CDR3 is CAGRIGSTSYEQYF. The CDR3 DNA reads TGTGCCGGCAGAATCGGGTCGACGTCCTACGAGCAGTACTTC. The chain has TRBV6-5 and TRBJ2-7; D is unresolved. The CDR3 runs 14 residues. Germline lookup yields CDR1 MNHEY and CDR2 SVGAGI.

This clonotype occurred many times. The chain couples TRBV27 to TRBJ2-3, with 15 bases that match TRBD2. J gave up 9 bases and V 4 bases, and 11 bases lay outside the gene matches. Germline V gene data show CDR1 as MNHEY and CDR2 as SMNVEV (reference sequence). The CDR3 is made up of 17 amino acids. CDR3 residues: CASSYGLAGGPYLTQYF. CDR3 nucleotide sequence: TGTGCCAGCAGTTACGGACTAGCGGGAGGGCCCTACCTCACGCAGTATTTT.

This clonotype was seen at least ten times. This chain connects TRBV30 to TRBJ2-4; D not certain. Per germline, CDR1 GTSNPN and CDR2 SVGIG (reference sequence). The CDR3 totals 12 residues. The V end lost 1 base, the J end lost 4 bases, and 5 bases lay between the germline ends. The DNA for the CDR3 is TGTGCCTGGAGTGCGCAGAAAAACATTCAGTACTTC. This codes for CAWSAQKNIQYF.

The rearrangement links TRBV28 to TRBJ2-7; D perhaps matches TRBD1 (5 bases). Trimming pared 4 bases from V and 2 bases from J, leaving 12 bases between. Per germline, CDR1 MDHEN and CDR2 SYDVKM. The CDR3 contains 14 residues. Written as DNA, the CDR3 is TGTGCCAGCAGTTGGACAACGGTTCCCTACGAGCAGTACTTC. It encodes CASSWTTVPYEQYF.

DNA of the CDR3: TGTGCCACAGGGGGAGGGCCCGGTTATGAGCAGTTCTTC. Its protein product is CATGGGPGYEQFF. The chain uses TRBV12-3 or TRBV12-4 and TRBJ2-1, with D perhaps TRBD1 or TRBD2 (7 bases each). The CDR3 contains 13 residues. Between the trimmed V and J ends, which lost 10 bases and 8 bases, there was a span of 18 bases.

This clonotype was detected many times. This chain joins TRBV5-1 and TRBJ2-3; no definite D call. The CDR3 consists of 12 residues. CDR1 SGHRS and CDR2 YFSETQ come from the germline V gene. The V end lost 4 bases, the J end lost 1 base, and 4 bases lay between the germline ends. The CDR3 DNA reads TGCGCCAGCAGCGGACGCACAGATACGCAGTATTTT. This encodes CASSGRTDTQYF.

This clonotype was seen a handful of times. The chain couples TRBV14 to TRBJ2-7; unclear D gene. The V end was cut by 0 bases, the J end by 2 bases, with 14 bases between. Germline CDR1 and CDR2: SGHDN and FVKESK. The CDR3 runs to 16 residues. CDR3 coding DNA: TGTGCCAGCAGCCAAGATCTAGACGGACGACCCTACGAGCAGTACTTC. It encodes CASSQDLDGRPYEQYF.

This clonotype was counted a few times. The chain recombines TRBV4-2 with TRBJ2-2, with 10 nucleotides matching TRBD2. This CDR3 spans 17 amino acids. The V segment lost 3 bases and the J segment 4 bases; nucleotides outside the gene matches: 8. Germline V CDR1 and CDR2: LGHNA, YNFKEQ. The CDR3 region is CASSQTDSGRGTGELFF. DNA for the CDR3: TGTGCCAGCAGCCAGACCGACAGCGGGAGGGGCACCGGGGAGCTGTTTTTT.

About this clonotype itself: The junction differs from germline at one of its ends, possibly a read error. J is TRBJ1-2 and V is TRBV3-1, with TRBD1 matching over 7 bases. Germline V lookup: CDR1 LGHDT, CDR2 YNNKEL (reference sequence). The CDR3 spans 15 residues. CDR3 coding DNA: TGCGCCAGCAGCCAAGAAGCCAGGGGGAGCTATGGCTACACCTTC. This gives the protein CASSQEARGSYGYTF.

The rearrangement joins TRBV6-6 to TRBJ1-1; no firm D call. CDR1 is MNHNY, CDR2 SVGAGI, per germline (reference sequence). Trimming cost V 0 bases and J 3 bases, with 14 bases left between them. The CDR3 loop spans 16 amino acids. CDR3 protein: CASSYSKHSGDTEAFF. In DNA form, the CDR3 reads TGTGCCAGCAGTTACTCGAAGCACAGTGGGGACACTGAAGCTTTCTTT.

This clonotype came up many times. The chain combines TRBV6-4 with TRBJ1-1; 8 bases map to TRBD1. The germline CDR1 and CDR2 sequences are MRHNA and SNTAGT. Trimming at V came to 6 bases and at J to 0 bases, leaving 6 bases not matched to a gene. The CDR3 totals 15 residues. CDR3 loop: CASRKGTGLNTEAFF. As DNA, the CDR3 is TGTGCCAGCAGGAAAGGGACAGGACTGAACACTGAAGCTTTCTTT.

Written as DNA, the CDR3 is TGTGCCAGCACTAAAGCCGGACTGGACACTGAAGCTTTCTTT. The encoded protein is CASTKAGLDTEAFF. The V gene is TRBV27, the J gene TRBJ1-1; D call uncertain. Germline V CDR1 and CDR2: MNHEY, SMNVEV (reference sequence). The V and J ends lost 7 bases and 3 bases respectively, with 15 bases between them. The CDR3 spans 14 residues.

This clonotype was observed at least ten times. The CDR3, as DNA: TGCAGTGCTAGAGATTTTGGGGGGAGCGATTACGAGCAGTACTTC. Translating it yields CSARDFGGSDYEQYF. V is TRBV20-1 and J is TRBJ2-7; tentative D call: TRBD2 (6 bases). The CDR3 is 15 amino acids. Trimming took off 0 bases at V and 4 bases at J, with 16 bases between the two ends. Germline CDR1 DFQATT, CDR2 SNEGSKA (reference sequence).

This clonotype was detected a few times. The chain uses TRBV27 and TRBJ1-2, with D hard to call. The germline V and J ends were trimmed by 6 bases and 2 bases, with 22 bases remaining between them. The CDR3 spans 17 residues. Germline assignment: CDR1 MNHEY and CDR2 SMNVEV (reference sequence). Written as DNA, the CDR3 is TGTGCCAGCAGCTCTGGGGTGGGCCTCCGTCAAAACTATGGCTACACCTTC. As protein: CASSSGVGLRQNYGYTF.

This clonotype was observed a handful of times. The CDR3, as DNA: TGTGCCAGTAGTATCGGCTATTCTTCACATGAGCAGTTCTTC. Translated, it gives CASSIGYSSHEQFF. This sequence joins TRBV19 and TRBJ2-1; no clear D. This CDR3 is built from 14 residues. CDR1 and CDR2 from the germline V gene are LNHDA and SQIVND (reference sequence). Trimming pared 3 bases from V and 8 bases from J, leaving 14 bases between.

This clonotype has at least ten counts. This rearrangement joins TRBV29-1 to TRBJ2-7; TRBD1 agrees at 9 bases. V trimming: 2 bases; J trimming: 3 bases; junction bases outside the gene matches: 8. Germline V CDR1 and CDR2: SQVTM, ANQGSEA. The CDR3 contains 15 residues. The CDR3 coding sequence is TGCAGCGTTGAACCGGGACAGGGTTTCGGCTACGAGCAGTACTTC. This sequence encodes CSVEPGQGFGYEQYF.

This clonotype has a count of ten or more. The chain uses TRBV6-2 or TRBV6-3 and TRBJ2-3; TRBD2 matches 8 bases. The J segment lost 5 bases and the V segment lost 6 bases, leaving 7 bases of the junction unmatched. Germline CDR1 reads MNHEY; CDR2 reads SVGEGT. CDR3 size: 14 residues. In nucleotides, the CDR3 is TGTGCCAGCAGAGCAAGCGGGAGTAGAGATACGCAGTATTTT. The encoded protein is CASRASGSRDTQYF.

At least ten counts were recorded for this clonotype. V is TRBV27 and J is TRBJ2-6; 8 bases line up with TRBD1. CDR1 MNHEY and CDR2 SMNVEV come from the germline V gene (reference sequence). V gave up 7 bases and J gave up 2 bases; unmatched junction bases: 4. CDR3 size: 15 residues. CDR3 in amino acids: CASTTGGPGANVLTF. The CDR3 nucleotides are TGTGCCAGCACCACAGGGGGGCCTGGGGCCAACGTCCTGACTTTC.